This TCR beta chain originates from a study of regulatory T cells in long-lasting Graves disease. This clonotype was counted only a few times. Building the TCR beta libraries relied on iRepertoire HTBI primers, and CDR3 regions underwent Arm-PCR. TCRdb processed the multiplex PCR reads anew with MiXCR; each CDR3 protein has one entry. The table records around 360,000 distinct CDR3 sequences, around 15% of them present only once. The time point was: newly diagnosed GD, antithyroid drugs for less than 3 months. Researchers made the TCR library from RNA that was extracted from PBMCs. Peripheral blood, approximately 9.6 milliliters of it, was drawn into EDTA tubes. CDR3 length: 13 residues. Germline V gene data show CDR1 as DFQATT and CDR2 as SNEGSKA (reference sequence). V dropped 5 bases and J dropped 2; count of bases not matched to a gene: 0. This sample was also put to use in a study of T cells in Graves' hyperthyroidism and ophthalmopathy. From that paper: A lack of ophthalmopathy progression within 18 months defined stable Graves' hyperthyroidism. Exclusions: uncontrolled infection, other autoimmune disease, pregnancy, lactation.

The chain recombines TRBV20-1 with TRBJ2-7; 13 bases align to TRBD2. Sequencing was performed on peripheral blood mononuclear cells (PBMCs), taken at new diagnosis, from a patient treated with antithyroid drugs. The TCR comes from a young woman with Graves disease. In nucleotides, the CDR3 is TGCAGTGCTGGACTAGCGGGAGCCTACGAGCAGTACTTC. Its protein product is CSAGLAGAYEQYF.